The clone carrying this T cell receptor (beta chain) is categorized as medium-sized. Its target is unknown. Cultured CD4+ T cell DNA underwent sequencing with the Oncomine TCR Beta short-read assay. MiXCR, run by TCRdb on the PCR reads, gives a single entry per CDR3 protein. The sample records under 15,000 distinct CDR3 sequences, about 30% being singletons. Treatment: roughly 10-day PBMC culture with coronavirus spike peptide pools or control peptides (ViraFEST assay). This sample is part of a study of vaccination and CD4 T cells after COVID-19. The wider study: At a median 72 days (range 14 to 241) after dose two, post-vaccine samples were obtained.

The CDR3 has 14 amino acids. CDR1 and CDR2 from the germline V gene are SGHTA and FQGNSA. V was cut by 5 bases and J by 5 bases, with 16 bases left in between. Study-level results: Spike mono-reactivity held for 304 of 307 vaccine-specific clones in convalescent patients.

The genes are TRBV7-2 and TRBJ2-7; D is tentatively TRBD1 or TRBD2 (5 bases each). The sample was CD4+ T cells from blood, cultured in vitro, taken after SARS-CoV-2 vaccination. The clonotype was recovered from a human donor who had recovered from COVID-19. In DNA, the CDR3 is TGTGCCAGCAGCCCGGGACCCGTCAACCACGAGCAGTACTTC. Encoded protein: CASSPGPVNHEQYF.